This T cell receptor beta chain was documented in a study of cytomegalovirus exposure and HLA in healthy donors. Broader study findings: According to reports, the classifier identified cytomegalovirus status with high specificity and sensitivity.

With 2 bases removed from V and 5 bases from J, the gap between germline ends came to 15 bases. The CDR3 consists of 15 residues. Germline CDR1 is MNHEY and CDR2 is SVGAGI. Comments on this clone: What it recognizes is unknown. This same CDR3 is encoded by further DNA sequences in the sample.

PCR primers comprised 60 Vbeta and 13 Jbeta primers. The repertoire was sequenced with immunoSEQ multiplex PCR; TCRdb's copy has only in-frame clones and lacks some. The sample has about 100,000 clones, 60% to 80% seen once. Healthy bone marrow donors made up the donor group. The sample was PBMCs. The rearrangement joins TRBV6-5 to TRBJ1-1; no reliable D call. The TCR comes from a man in his sixties in good health and CMV-seropositive. CDR3 in DNA: TGTGCCAGCAGTTACACATCTTCCAGGAATACTGAAGCTTTCTTT. Encoded protein: CASSYTSSRNTEAFF.